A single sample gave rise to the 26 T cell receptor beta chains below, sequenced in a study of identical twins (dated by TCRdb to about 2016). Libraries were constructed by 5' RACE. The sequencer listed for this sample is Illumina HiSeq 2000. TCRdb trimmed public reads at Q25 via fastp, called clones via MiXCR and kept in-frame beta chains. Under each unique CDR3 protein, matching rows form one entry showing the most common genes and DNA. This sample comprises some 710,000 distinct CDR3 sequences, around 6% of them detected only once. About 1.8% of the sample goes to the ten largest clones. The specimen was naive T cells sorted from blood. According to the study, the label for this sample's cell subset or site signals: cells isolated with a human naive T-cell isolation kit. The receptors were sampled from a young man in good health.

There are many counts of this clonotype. The CDR3: CASSRRTGTDTQYF. The CDR3 DNA follows: TGCGCCAGCAGCCGGCGGACAGGCACAGATACGCAGTATTTT. The rearrangement links TRBV5-1 to TRBJ2-3; perhaps TRBD1 as D (6 bases). The CDR3 has 14 residues. Trimming stripped 4 bases from V and 1 base from J, with 10 bases between. Germline-derived CDR1 and CDR2 are SGHRS and YFSETQ.

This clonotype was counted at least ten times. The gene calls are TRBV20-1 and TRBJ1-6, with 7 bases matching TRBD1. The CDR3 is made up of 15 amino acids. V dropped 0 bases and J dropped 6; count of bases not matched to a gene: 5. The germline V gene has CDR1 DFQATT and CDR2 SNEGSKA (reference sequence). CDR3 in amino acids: CSARDVGTVNSPLHF. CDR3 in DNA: TGCAGTGCTAGAGATGTAGGGACAGTTAATTCACCCCTCCACTTT.

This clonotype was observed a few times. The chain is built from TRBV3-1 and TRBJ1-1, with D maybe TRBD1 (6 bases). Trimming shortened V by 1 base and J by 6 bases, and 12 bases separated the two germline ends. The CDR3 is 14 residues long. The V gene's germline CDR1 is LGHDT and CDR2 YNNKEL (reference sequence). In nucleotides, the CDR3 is TGTGCCAGCAGCCAAGTCGGGGGCGAAGCTGAAGCTTTCTTT. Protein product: CASSQVGGEAEAFF.

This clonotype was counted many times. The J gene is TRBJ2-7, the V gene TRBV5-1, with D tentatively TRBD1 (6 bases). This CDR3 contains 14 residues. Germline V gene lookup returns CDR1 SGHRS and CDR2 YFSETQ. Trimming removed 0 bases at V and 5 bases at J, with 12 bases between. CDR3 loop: CASSLAGDVHEQYF. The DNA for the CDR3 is TGCGCCAGCAGCTTGGCAGGGGACGTACACGAGCAGTACTTC.

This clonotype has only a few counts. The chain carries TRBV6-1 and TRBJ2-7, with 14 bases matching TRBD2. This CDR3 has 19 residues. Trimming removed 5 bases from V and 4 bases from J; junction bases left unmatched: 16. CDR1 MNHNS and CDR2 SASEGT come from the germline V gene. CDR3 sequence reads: CASSRTVGTSGRTVYEQYV. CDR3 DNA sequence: TGTGCCAGCAGTCGTACGGTCGGGACTAGCGGGAGAACAGTTTACGAGCAGTACGTC.

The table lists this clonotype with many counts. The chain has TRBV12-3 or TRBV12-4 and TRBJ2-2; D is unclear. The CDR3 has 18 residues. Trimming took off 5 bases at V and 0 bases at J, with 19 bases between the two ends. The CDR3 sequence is CASSQPRDLGTNTGELFF. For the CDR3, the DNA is TGTGCCAGCAGTCAGCCCCGAGACCTTGGGACGAACACCGGGGAGCTGTTTTTT.

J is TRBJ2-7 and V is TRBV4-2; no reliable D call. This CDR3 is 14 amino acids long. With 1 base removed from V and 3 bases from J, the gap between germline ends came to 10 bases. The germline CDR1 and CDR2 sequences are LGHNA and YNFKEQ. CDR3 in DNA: TGTGCCAGCAGCCAAGTCTTGATGGGCTACGAGCAGTACTTC. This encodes CASSQVLMGYEQYF.

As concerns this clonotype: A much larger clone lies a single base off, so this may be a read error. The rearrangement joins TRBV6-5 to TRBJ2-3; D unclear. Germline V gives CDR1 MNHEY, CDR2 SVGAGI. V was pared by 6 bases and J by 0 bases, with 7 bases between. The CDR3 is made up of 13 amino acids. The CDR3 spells CASRLTSTDTQYF. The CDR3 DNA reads TGTGCCAGCAGGCTTACTAGCACAGATACGCAGTATTTT.

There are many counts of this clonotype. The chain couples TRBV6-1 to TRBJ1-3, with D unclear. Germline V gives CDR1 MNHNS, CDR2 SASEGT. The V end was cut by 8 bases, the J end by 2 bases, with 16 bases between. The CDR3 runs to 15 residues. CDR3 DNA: TGTGCCAGCGGGTTAGGTCAAACCCCTGGAAACACCATATATTTT. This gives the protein CASGLGQTPGNTIYF.

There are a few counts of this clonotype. The CDR3 region has the DNA TGTGCCAGCAGTTCGGCCGGGACAGGGATGGGAACCGGGGAGCTGTTTTTT. This encodes CASSSAGTGMGTGELFF. The rearrangement uses TRBV6-5 and TRBJ2-2; 9 bases agree with TRBD1. The germline V gene encodes CDR1 MNHEY and CDR2 SVGAGI. V dropped 4 bases and J dropped 5; count of bases not matched to a gene: 11. This CDR3 has 17 residues.

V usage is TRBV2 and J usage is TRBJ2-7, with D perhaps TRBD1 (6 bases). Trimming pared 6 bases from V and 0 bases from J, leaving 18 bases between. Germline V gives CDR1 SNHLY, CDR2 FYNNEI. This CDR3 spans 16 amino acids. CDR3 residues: CASRQPQGQHSYEQYF. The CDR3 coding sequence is TGTGCCAGCAGACAACCGCAGGGACAACACTCCTACGAGCAGTACTTC.

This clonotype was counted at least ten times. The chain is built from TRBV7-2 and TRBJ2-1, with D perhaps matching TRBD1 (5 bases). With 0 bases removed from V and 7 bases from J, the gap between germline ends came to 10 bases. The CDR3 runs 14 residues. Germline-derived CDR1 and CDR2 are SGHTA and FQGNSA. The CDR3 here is CASSLAQGGNEQFF. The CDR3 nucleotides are TGTGCCAGCAGCTTAGCGCAGGGTGGTAATGAGCAGTTCTTC.

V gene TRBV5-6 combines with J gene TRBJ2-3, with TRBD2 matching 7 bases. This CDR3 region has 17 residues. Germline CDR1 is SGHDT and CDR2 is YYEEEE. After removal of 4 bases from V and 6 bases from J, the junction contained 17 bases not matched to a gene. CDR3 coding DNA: TGTGCCAGCAGCACACCGGGTGGGAGGGCTGTGATGGATACGCAGTATTTT. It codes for CASSTPGGRAVMDTQYF.

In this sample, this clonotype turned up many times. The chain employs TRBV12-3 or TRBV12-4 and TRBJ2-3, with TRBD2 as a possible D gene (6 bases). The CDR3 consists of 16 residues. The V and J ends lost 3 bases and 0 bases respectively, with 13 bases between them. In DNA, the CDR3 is TGTGCCAGCAGTTTCCACATAGCGGAGAGCACAGATACGCAGTATTTT. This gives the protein CASSFHIAESTDTQYF.

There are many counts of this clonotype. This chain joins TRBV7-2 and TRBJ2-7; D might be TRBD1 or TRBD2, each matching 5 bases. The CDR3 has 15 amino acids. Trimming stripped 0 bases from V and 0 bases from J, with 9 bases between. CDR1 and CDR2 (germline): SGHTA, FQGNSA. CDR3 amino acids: CASSLAPGSSYEQYV. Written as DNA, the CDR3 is TGTGCCAGCAGCTTAGCTCCAGGGAGCTCCTACGAGCAGTACGTC.

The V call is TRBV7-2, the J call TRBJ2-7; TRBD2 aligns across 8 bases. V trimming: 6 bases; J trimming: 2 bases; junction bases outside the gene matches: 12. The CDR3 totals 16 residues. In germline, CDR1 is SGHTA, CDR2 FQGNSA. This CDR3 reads CASSSRASGGPYEQYF. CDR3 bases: TGTGCCAGCAGTTCGCGGGCCAGCGGGGGACCCTACGAGCAGTACTTC. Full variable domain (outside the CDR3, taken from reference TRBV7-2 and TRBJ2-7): GAGVSQSPSNKVTEKGKDVELRCDPISGHTALYWYRQSLGQGLEFLIYFQGNSAPDKSGLPSDRFSAERTGGSVSTLTIQRTQQEDSAVYLCASSSRASGGPYEQYFGPGTRLTVT.

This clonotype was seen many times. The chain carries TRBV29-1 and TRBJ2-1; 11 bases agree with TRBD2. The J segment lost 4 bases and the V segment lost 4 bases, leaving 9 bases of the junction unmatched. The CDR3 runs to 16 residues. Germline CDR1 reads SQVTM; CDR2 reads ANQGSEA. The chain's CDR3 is CSVAPPRLAGYNEQFF. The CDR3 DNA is TGCAGCGTTGCCCCCCCCCGACTAGCGGGGTACAATGAGCAGTTCTTC.

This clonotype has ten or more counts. The CDR3 spells CASSPILAGEIDTQYF. As DNA, the CDR3 is TGTGCCAGCAGCCCCATCCTAGCGGGAGAGATAGATACGCAGTATTTT. V and J are TRBV7-7 and TRBJ2-3, with 10 bases matching TRBD2. With 5 bases clipped from V and 5 bases from J, the junction kept 10 bases outside the gene matches. CDR3 length equals 16 residues. The germline V gene has CDR1 SSHAT and CDR2 FNYEAQ (reference sequence).

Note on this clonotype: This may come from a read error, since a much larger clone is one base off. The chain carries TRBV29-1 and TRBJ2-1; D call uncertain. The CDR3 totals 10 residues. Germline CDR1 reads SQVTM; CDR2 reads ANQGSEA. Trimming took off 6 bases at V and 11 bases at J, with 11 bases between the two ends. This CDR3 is CSVWVDKQFF. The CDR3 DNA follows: TGCAGCGTATGGGTTGATAAGCAGTTCTTC.

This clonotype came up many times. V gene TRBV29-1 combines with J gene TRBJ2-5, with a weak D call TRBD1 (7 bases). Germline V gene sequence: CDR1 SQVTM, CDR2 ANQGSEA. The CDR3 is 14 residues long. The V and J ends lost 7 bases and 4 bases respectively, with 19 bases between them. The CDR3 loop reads CSGRGRGVRETQYF. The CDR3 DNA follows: TGCAGCGGGAGGGGCAGGGGGGTTCGAGAGACCCAGTACTTC.

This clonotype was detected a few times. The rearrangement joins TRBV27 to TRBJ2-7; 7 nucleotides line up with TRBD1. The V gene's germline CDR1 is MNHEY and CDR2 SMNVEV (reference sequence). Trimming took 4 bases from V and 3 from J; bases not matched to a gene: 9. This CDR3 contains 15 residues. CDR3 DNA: TGTGCCAGCAGTTCCCGACAGGGAAGGAACTACGAGCAGTACTTC. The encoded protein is CASSSRQGRNYEQYF.

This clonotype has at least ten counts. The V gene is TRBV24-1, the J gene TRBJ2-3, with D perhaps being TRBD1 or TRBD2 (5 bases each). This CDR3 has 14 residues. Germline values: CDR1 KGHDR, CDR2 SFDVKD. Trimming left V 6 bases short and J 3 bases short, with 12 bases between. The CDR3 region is CATSRGRGTDTQYF. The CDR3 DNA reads TGTGCCACCAGTAGGGGACGAGGGACAGATACGCAGTATTTT.

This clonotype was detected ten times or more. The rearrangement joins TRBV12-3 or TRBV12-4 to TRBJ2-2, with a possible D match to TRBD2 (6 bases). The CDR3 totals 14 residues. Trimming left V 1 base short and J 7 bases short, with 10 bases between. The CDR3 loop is CASSLEFGSGELFF. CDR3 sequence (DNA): TGTGCCAGCAGTTTAGAATTCGGGAGCGGGGAGCTGTTTTTT.

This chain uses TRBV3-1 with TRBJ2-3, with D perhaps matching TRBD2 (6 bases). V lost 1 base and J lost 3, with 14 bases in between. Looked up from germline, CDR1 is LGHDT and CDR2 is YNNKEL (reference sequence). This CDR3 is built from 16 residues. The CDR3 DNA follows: TGTGCCAGCAGCCAAGTTCTAGCGCGAAATACAGATACGCAGTATTTT. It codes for CASSQVLARNTDTQYF.

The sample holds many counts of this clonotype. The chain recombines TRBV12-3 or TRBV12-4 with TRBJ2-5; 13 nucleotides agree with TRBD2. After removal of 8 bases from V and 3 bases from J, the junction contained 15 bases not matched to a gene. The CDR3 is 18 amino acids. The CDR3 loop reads CASRKLAGGPSGEETQYF. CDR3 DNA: TGTGCCAGCCGGAAACTAGCGGGAGGGCCCTCAGGTGAAGAGACCCAGTACTTC.

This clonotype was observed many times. CDR3 sequence (DNA): TGTGCCAGCAGTTCGGGATCGGGGCACGGCAATCAGCCCCAGCATTTT. Its protein is CASSSGSGHGNQPQHF. The gene calls are TRBV6-2 or TRBV6-3 and TRBJ1-5, with D tentatively TRBD1 (5 bases). V dropped 4 bases and J dropped 2 bases, with 15 bases sitting between them. The CDR3 has 16 residues. The germline V gene has CDR1 MNHEY and CDR2 SVGEGT.